A single sample is the source of the 23 T cell receptor beta chains below, sequenced in a study of response to subunit inactivated influenza vaccine. TCRdb re-called the RT-PCR reads through MiXCR, storing one row per CDR3 protein. The sample records 600,000 to 700,000 distinct CDR3 sequences, 11% to 15% being singletons. The specimen was PBMCs from blood, collected approximately 15 days before vaccination. The receptors shown here come from a man aged 50 to 59 who received an inactivated influenza vaccine.

The chain couples TRBV20-1 to TRBJ2-2; D is tentatively TRBD1 or TRBD2 (6 bases each). Trimming cost V 0 bases and J 2 bases, with 13 bases left between them. There are 16 residues in the CDR3. The V gene's germline CDR1 is DFQATT and CDR2 SNEGSKA (reference sequence). CDR3 in DNA: TGCAGTGCTAGAGATCAGGAGGGGGTCAACACCGGGGAGCTGTTTTTT. This gives the protein CSARDQEGVNTGELFF.

Only a few counts were recorded for this clonotype. This rearrangement joins TRBV4-2 to TRBJ1-2, with 9 bases fitting TRBD1. This CDR3 comprises 14 residues. With V trimmed by 4 bases and J by 9 bases, 9 bases remained unmatched. In germline, CDR1 is LGHNA, CDR2 YNFKEQ. CDR3 sequence reads: CASSRRDREGSYTF. The DNA for the CDR3 is TGTGCCAGCAGCCGCCGGGACAGGGAAGGGAGCTACACCTTC.

CDR3 sequence reads: CASRQGAGPYEQYF. The CDR3 DNA reads as TGTGCCAGTAGACAGGGGGCCGGTCCCTACGAGCAGTACTTC. This chain joins TRBV6-2 or TRBV6-3 and TRBJ2-7; 10 nucleotides match TRBD1. V was pared by 9 bases and J by 2 bases, with 7 bases of the junction left unmatched. Germline CDR1 and CDR2: MNHEY and SVGEGT. The length of the CDR3 is 14 residues.

This clonotype has a handful of counts. This chain connects TRBV11-2 to TRBJ2-2, with 11 bases lining up with TRBD2. J lost 3 bases, V lost 5 bases, and 5 bases had no gene match. This CDR3 has 16 amino acids. The V gene's germline CDR1 is SGHAT and CDR2 FQNNGV. CDR3: CASSLAGGGYTGELFF. As DNA, the CDR3 is TGTGCCAGCAGCCTAGCGGGAGGTGGTTACACCGGGGAGCTGTTTTTT.

The V call is TRBV4-3, the J call TRBJ2-7, with 9 bases aligning to TRBD1. This CDR3 contains 16 residues. J lost 4 bases, V lost 3 bases, and 10 bases had no gene match. The germline V gene has CDR1 LGHNA and CDR2 YSLEER. This CDR3 is CASSHQAGTGIYEQYF. In nucleotides, the CDR3 is TGCGCCAGCAGCCACCAAGCCGGGACAGGGATTTACGAGCAGTACTTC.

This clonotype was detected a few times. The J gene is TRBJ1-3, the V gene TRBV10-3, with 9 bases fitting TRBD1. There are 16 residues in the CDR3. In germline, CDR1 is ENHRY, CDR2 SYGVKD. V lost 1 base to trimming and J lost 5 bases; unmatched junction nucleotides: 6. CDR3 amino acids: CAISELGQGQRNTIYF. CDR3 bases: TGTGCCATCAGTGAGTTGGGACAGGGTCAAAGAAACACCATATATTTT.

The gene calls are TRBV29-1 and TRBJ2-2; 15 bases agree with TRBD2. The V segment lost 4 bases and the J segment 4 bases; nucleotides outside the gene matches: 4. CDR3 length: 16 amino acids. CDR1 is SQVTM and CDR2 is ANQGSEA in the germline V gene. The CDR3 DNA reads TGCAGCGTTGGAGGGGGACTAGCGGGGGGCACCGGGGAGCTGTTTTTT. As protein: CSVGGGLAGGTGELFF.

As DNA, the CDR3 is TGCGCCAGCAGCTTGCAGCTTTCGGAGACCCAGTACTTC. This sequence encodes CASSLQLSETQYF. The V gene is TRBV5-1, the J gene TRBJ2-5; D is ambiguous. CDR3 length equals 13 residues. Germline CDR1 and CDR2: SGHRS and YFSETQ. Trimming left V 1 base short and J 5 bases short, with 9 bases between.

The CDR3 region is CASRPSGANTGELFF. In DNA form, the CDR3 reads TGTGCCAGCAGACCCTCGGGGGCGAACACCGGGGAGCTGTTTTTT. The chain uses TRBV12-3 or TRBV12-4 and TRBJ2-2; weak D call: TRBD2 (6 bases). Trimming stripped 6 bases from V and 0 bases from J, with 11 bases between. This CDR3 region has 15 residues.

This chain uses TRBV10-2 with TRBJ2-1, with TRBD1 matching over 8 bases. Germline lookup yields CDR1 WSHSY and CDR2 SAAADI. CDR3 length equals 15 residues. V trimming: 6 bases; J trimming: 7 bases; junction bases outside the gene matches: 11. The CDR3 reads CASRADRARGNEQFF. CDR3 bases: TGCGCCAGCAGGGCGGACAGGGCGAGGGGTAATGAGCAGTTCTTC.

This chain uses TRBV2 with TRBJ2-3; 7 bases agree with TRBD1. CDR3 length equals 15 residues. J was trimmed by 1 base and V by 6 bases; bases with no gene match: 7. Germline V CDR1 and CDR2: SNHLY, FYNNEI. CDR3 nucleotide sequence: TGTGCCAGCAGCAACCGGGACAGCCGCACAGATACGCAGTATTTT. Its protein is CASSNRDSRTDTQYF.

The rearrangement uses TRBV30 and TRBJ1-1; no clear D. Trimming shortened V by 3 bases and J by 0 bases, and 11 bases separated the two germline ends. The CDR3 is made up of 14 amino acids. The germline CDR1 and CDR2 sequences are GTSNPN and SVGIG (reference sequence). CDR3 loop: CAWRGGPVNTEAFF. The CDR3 DNA is TGTGCCTGGAGGGGAGGGCCGGTGAACACTGAAGCTTTCTTT.

This clonotype came up a few times. The chain couples TRBV18 to TRBJ2-1; 8 nucleotides match TRBD2. The CDR3 has 15 residues. V lost 3 bases to trimming and J lost 5 bases; unmatched junction nucleotides: 6. Germline V gene lookup returns CDR1 KGHSH and CDR2 LQKENI. The CDR3 bases are TGTGCCAGCTCACCTTCGGCTAGCGGGCACAATGAGCAGTTCTTC. The encoded protein is CASSPSASGHNEQFF.

This clonotype was detected only a few times. The rearrangement uses TRBV2 and TRBJ2-2; perhaps TRBD2 as D (6 bases). This CDR3 has 13 amino acids. Germline CDR1 reads SNHLY; CDR2 reads FYNNEI. The V gene lost 3 bases and the J gene lost 13 bases, with 15 bases spanning the gap. CDR3 sequence (DNA): TGTGCCAGCAGTGAGGTGCAGGGAGGAGGGCTGTTTTTT. Translating it yields CASSEVQGGGLFF.

CDR3 nucleotides: TGTGCCAGCAGCTTACTCTATGGGACAGGGGGTGGGGAGCAGTACTTC. Translating gives CASSLLYGTGGGEQYF. This chain joins TRBV7-9 and TRBJ2-7; 11 bases match TRBD1. The germline gives CDR1 SEHNR, CDR2 FQNEAQ (reference sequence). This CDR3 has 16 amino acids. Trimming removed 2 bases from V and 7 bases from J; junction bases left unmatched: 10. Looking up the rest from reference TRBV7-9 and TRBJ2-7 gives the full variable domain: DTGVSQNPRHKITKRGQNVTFRCDPISEHNRLYWYRQTLGQGPEFLTYFQNEAQLEKSRLLSDRFSAERPKGSFSTLEIQRTEQGDSAMYLCASSLLYGTGGGEQYFGPGTRLTVT.

This clonotype was observed a handful of times. This sequence joins TRBV5-4 and TRBJ2-1, with 9 bases fitting TRBD1. This CDR3 comprises 15 residues. Trimming removed 1 base from V and 9 bases from J; junction bases left unmatched: 8. The germline V gene encodes CDR1 SGHNT and CDR2 YYREEE (reference sequence). CDR3 nucleotide sequence: TGTGCCAGCAGCTTGTATGGGACAGGGTCAGGTGAGCAGTTCTTC. This translates into CASSLYGTGSGEQFF.

The V gene is TRBV4-3, the J gene TRBJ2-2; 8 nucleotides align to TRBD1. The CDR3 has 17 amino acids. V gave up 0 bases and J gave up 3 bases; unmatched junction bases: 6. CDR1 is LGHNA and CDR2 is YSLEER in the germline V gene. The CDR3 reads CASSQDWTGFHTGELFF. For the CDR3, the DNA is TGCGCCAGCAGCCAAGATTGGACAGGGTTCCACACCGGGGAGCTGTTTTTT.

The sample holds many counts of this clonotype. V is TRBV4-1 and J is TRBJ2-2; 10 bases match TRBD2. CDR1 and CDR2 (germline): MGHRA, YSYEKL. V lost 1 base to trimming and J lost 4 bases; unmatched junction nucleotides: 6. The CDR3 contains 17 residues. Written as DNA, the CDR3 is TGCGCCAGCAGCCAAGCCCTAGCGGGAGTCGGCACCGGGGAGCTGTTTTTT. Translated: CASSQALAGVGTGELFF.

This clonotype was detected a few times. The V gene is TRBV3-1, the J gene TRBJ2-5, with TRBD1 as a possible D gene (6 bases). V was clipped by 4 bases and J by 7 bases, with 19 bases between them. Germline CDR1 LGHDT, CDR2 YNNKEL (reference sequence). CDR3 size: 15 residues. The CDR3 DNA reads as TGTGCCAGCAGCCTGACGACAGGCTCTGCCCGGACCCAGTACTTC. Translating gives CASSLTTGSARTQYF.

The genes are TRBV7-2 and TRBJ2-7; possibly TRBD1 or TRBD2 for D (6 bases each). The CDR3 runs to 15 residues. Trimming took 0 bases from V and 7 from J, leaving 16 bases between them. Per the germline V gene, CDR1 is SGHTA and CDR2 is FQGNSA. In DNA form, the CDR3 reads TGTGCCAGCAGCTTAGCGGGGGGCAGATCGGGGGAGCAGTACTTC. It encodes CASSLAGGRSGEQYF.

This rearrangement joins TRBV6-2 or TRBV6-3 to TRBJ2-2; TRBD2 aligns across 9 bases. This CDR3 spans 15 amino acids. Losses at the gene ends were 7 bases for V and 0 bases for J; bases not matched to a gene: 3. The germline V gene encodes CDR1 MNHEY and CDR2 SVGEGT. The CDR3 DNA reads as TGTGCCAGCAATCCTAGCGGGACGAACACCGGGGAGCTGTTTTTT. Its protein is CASNPSGTNTGELFF.

This clonotype has only a few counts. The V gene is TRBV19, the J gene TRBJ1-2; 7 bases are a match to TRBD1. Germline V CDR1 and CDR2: LNHDA, SQIVND (reference sequence). This CDR3 has 14 residues. J gave up 3 bases and V 6 bases, and 7 bases lay outside the gene matches. CDR3 amino acids: CASSADREDYGYTF. CDR3 DNA: TGTGCCAGTAGCGCCGACAGGGAAGACTATGGCTACACCTTC.

The CDR3 DNA is TGTGCCAGCTCACCCTTTGAAATTGGAGGGCCCCACTCTGGGGCCAACGTCCTGACTTTC. As protein: CASSPFEIGGPHSGANVLTF. The chain combines TRBV18 with TRBJ2-6, with a weak D call TRBD2 (6 bases). Germline CDR1 is KGHSH and CDR2 is LQKENI. V gave up 3 bases and J gave up 0 bases, with 21 bases separating them. CDR3 length: 20 amino acids.